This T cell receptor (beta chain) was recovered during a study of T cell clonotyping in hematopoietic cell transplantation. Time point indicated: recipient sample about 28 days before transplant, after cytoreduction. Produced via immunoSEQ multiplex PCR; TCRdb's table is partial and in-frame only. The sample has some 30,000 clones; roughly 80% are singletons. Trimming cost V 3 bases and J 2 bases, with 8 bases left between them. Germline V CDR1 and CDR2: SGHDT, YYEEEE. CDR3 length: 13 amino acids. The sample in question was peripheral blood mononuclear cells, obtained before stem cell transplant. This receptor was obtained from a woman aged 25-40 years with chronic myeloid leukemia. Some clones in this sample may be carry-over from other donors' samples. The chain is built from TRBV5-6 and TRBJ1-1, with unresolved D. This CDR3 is CASSYVSNTEAFF. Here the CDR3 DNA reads TGTGCCAGCAGCTACGTGTCAAACACTGAAGCTTTCTTT.